What follows are 9 T cell receptor beta chains derived from one specimen sequenced in a study of T cells in Graves' hyperthyroidism and ophthalmopathy (dated by TCRdb to the late 2010s). The library was generated by multiplex PCR. Sequencing was performed on an Illumina HiSeq 2000. TCR beta CDR3 regions were amplified from RNA transcripts. A first-round RT-PCR of the TCR CDR3 used the HTBI primer set with the Qiagen OneStep RT-PCR kit. In TCRdb, the public reads were trimmed at Q25 with fastp and aligned with MiXCR, with productive beta chains retained. When rows share a CDR3 protein, they turn into one entry using the most common DNA and genes. The sample yields around 600,000 distinct CDR3 sequences; 15% to 17% were counted once. The biggest ten clones account for around 7.8% of the sample. The specimen was blood. These receptors were obtained from a woman in her twenties or thirties with Graves' hyperthyroidism.

In this sample, this clonotype turned up many times. The chain joins TRBV13 to TRBJ2-2; weak D call: TRBD2 (6 bases). Germline CDR1 and CDR2: PRHDT and FYEKMQ (reference sequence). V lost 1 base and J 4 bases, leaving 16 bases between the germline ends. The CDR3 runs 17 residues. For the CDR3, the DNA is TGTGCCAGCAGCTTAGCCTCCGGGGGTAGCTTCACCGGGGAGCTGTTTTTT. Its protein is CASSLASGGSFTGELFF.

This rearrangement joins TRBV20-1 to TRBJ2-7, with 11 positions matching TRBD2. Losses at the gene ends were 2 bases for V and 2 bases for J; bases not matched to a gene: 5. Germline V gives CDR1 DFQATT, CDR2 SNEGSKA (reference sequence). The CDR3 is made up of 15 amino acids. This chain's CDR3 is CSARTLAGGTYEQYF. CDR3 DNA: TGCAGTGCTAGAACCCTAGCGGGAGGTACCTACGAGCAGTACTTC.

The chain is built from TRBV4-1 and TRBJ1-5; TRBD1 might be the D (5 bases). The CDR3 runs 14 residues. Trimming pared 1 base from V and 5 bases from J, leaving 9 bases between. Looked up from germline, CDR1 is MGHRA and CDR2 is YSYEKL. The DNA of the CDR3 is TGCGCCAGCAGCCAAGGGAGAGGGGATCAGCCCCAGCATTTT. It encodes CASSQGRGDQPQHF.

This clonotype turned up a few times. The chain is built from TRBV4-2 and TRBJ2-7; D may be TRBD1 (6 bases). The CDR3 is 17 amino acids. Germline CDR1 is LGHNA and CDR2 is YNFKEQ. V lost 1 base, J lost 4 bases, and 20 bases lay in between. The CDR3, as DNA: TGTGCCAGCAGCCAAGCACAGGGTCCACTTGGGTCGTACGAGCAGTACTTC. Amino acid sequence: CASSQAQGPLGSYEQYF.

At least ten counts were recorded for this clonotype. V usage is TRBV28 and J usage is TRBJ2-6; D gene uncertain. Germline CDR1 is MDHEN and CDR2 is SYDVKM. This CDR3 spans 13 amino acids. The germline V and J ends were trimmed by 7 bases and 0 bases, with 4 bases remaining between them. CDR3 sequence: CASTLSGANVLTF. The CDR3 coding sequence is TGTGCCAGCACCCTCTCTGGGGCCAACGTCCTGACTTTC.

This clonotype has a handful of counts. CDR3 nucleotide sequence: TGTGCCAGCAGTTTGGACGAACTGTTTTTT. It translates to CASSLDELFF. J is TRBJ2-2 and V is TRBV12-3 or TRBV12-4; D not resolved. There are 10 residues in the CDR3. V shed 3 bases and J shed 14 bases, with 7 bases lying between them.

The table lists this clonotype with many counts. The chain combines TRBV29-1 with TRBJ2-5; 7 bases align to TRBD2. Losses at the gene ends were 7 bases for V and 4 bases for J; bases not matched to a gene: 3. The CDR3 extends over 11 amino acids. CDR1 and CDR2 (germline): SQVTM, ANQGSEA. The chain's CDR3 is CSGRELETQYF. The CDR3 region has the DNA TGCAGCGGGCGGGAGTTAGAGACCCAGTACTTC.

This chain joins TRBV5-6 and TRBJ2-7; 9 nucleotides agree with TRBD1. Germline V lookup: CDR1 SGHDT, CDR2 YYEEEE. V was pared by 3 bases and J by 8 bases, with 9 bases of the junction left unmatched. This CDR3 contains 14 residues. CDR3 amino acids: CASSSPGQGYKQYF. CDR3 coding DNA: TGTGCCAGCAGCTCTCCGGGACAGGGATACAAGCAGTACTTC.

The rearrangement joins TRBV6-5 to TRBJ2-1, with 11 bases identical to TRBD2. Germline-derived CDR1 and CDR2 are MNHEY and SVGAGI. The CDR3 has 15 residues. The V gene end was trimmed by 4 bases and the J gene end by 8 bases; junction bases not matched to a gene: 7. In DNA, the CDR3 is TGTGCCAGCAGTTCGTATAGCGGGAGGGCCGATGAGCAGTTCTTC. It encodes CASSSYSGRADEQFF.